In its sample, the clone carrying this T cell receptor (beta chain) was seen once. Its antigen is unknown. CDR1 is MNHNY, CDR2 SVGAGI, per germline (reference sequence). V was clipped by 6 bases and J by 7 bases; unmatched bases: 14. CDR3 length: 15 residues. Some clones are missing from TCRdb's copy, which holds only in-frame ones; the method was immunoSEQ multiplex PCR. The repertoire includes about 61,000 clones, around 83% of them detected once, and around 3.4% sits in the top ten. This entry belongs to a study of OX40 agonist ivuxolimab in advanced cancers. Study details: Patients took ivuxolimab, an agonistic anti-OX40 (CD134) antibody. Study findings and constraints: Undetermined was the antigen specificity of the expanded peripheral T cells. At 0.1 to 3.0 mg/kg, clonal expansion of CD4+ and CD8+ blood T cells had occurred by week 6.

The V gene is TRBV6-6, the J gene TRBJ2-7; 8 bases line up with TRBD2. Specimen: CD4+ or CD8+ T cells sorted from blood, collected in a trial of the OX40 agonist ivuxolimab. The clonotype was recovered from an adult with an advanced solid tumor such as melanoma, head and neck, liver or kidney cancer. CDR3 region: CASRLELGLAGEQYF. Written as DNA, the CDR3 is TGTGCCAGCAGACTCGAACTAGGACTAGCCGGTGAGCAGTACTTC.